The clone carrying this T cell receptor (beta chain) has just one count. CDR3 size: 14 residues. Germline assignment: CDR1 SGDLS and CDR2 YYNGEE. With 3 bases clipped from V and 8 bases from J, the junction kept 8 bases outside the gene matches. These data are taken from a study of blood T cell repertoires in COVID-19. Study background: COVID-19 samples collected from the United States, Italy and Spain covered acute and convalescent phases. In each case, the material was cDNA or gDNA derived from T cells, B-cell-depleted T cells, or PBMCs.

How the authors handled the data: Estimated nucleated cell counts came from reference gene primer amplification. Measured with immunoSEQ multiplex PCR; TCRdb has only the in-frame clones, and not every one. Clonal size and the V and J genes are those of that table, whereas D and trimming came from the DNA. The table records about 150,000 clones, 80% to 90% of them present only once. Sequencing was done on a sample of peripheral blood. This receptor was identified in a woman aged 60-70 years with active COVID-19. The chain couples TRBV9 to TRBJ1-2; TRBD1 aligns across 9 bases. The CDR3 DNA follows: TGTGCCAGCAGCGAGGGACAGGGCGGGCAGGGCTACACCTTC. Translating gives CASSEGQGGQGYTF.